This is a list of T cell receptor beta chains from one sample in a study of PD-1 blockade in mismatch repair-deficient tumors. Generated by immunoSEQ multiplex PCR, the TCRdb table keeps only in-frame clones and is missing some. The sample contains some 130,000 clones, roughly 90% of which appear only once. This sample comprised peripheral blood, obtained approximately 70 weeks after starting pembrolizumab. The source of these receptors is an adult with mismatch repair-deficient cancer. CDR3s include the opening cysteine and the closing phenylalanine or tryptophan. The order of the fields is D gene, clone size, CDR3 length, V gene, J gene, CDR3 DNA, CDR3 protein. A D gene is named only where the DNA matches it firmly. Size tells how often a clone was seen (once, few, many) or the class of an expanded clone, and some rows leave it out.

D gene: TRBD2; clone size: NA; CDR3 length: 16; V gene: TRBV7-2; J gene: TRBJ2-3; CDR3 DNA: TGTGCCAGCAGCTTAGAATGGGCGGGAGCAGGAGATACGCAGTATTTT; CDR3 protein: CASSLEWAGAGDTQYF
D gene: NA; clone size: NA; CDR3 length: 14; V gene: TRBV11-2; J gene: TRBJ2-7; CDR3 DNA: TGTGCCAGCAGCCTGGGGGGAGGCCCCTACGAGCAGTACTTC; CDR3 protein: CASSLGGGPYEQYF
D gene: TRBD2; clone size: NA; CDR3 length: 18; V gene: TRBV2; J gene: TRBJ2-2; CDR3 DNA: TGTGCCAGCAGTGACGGGGCAGCGGGAGGGCCCTACACCGGGGAGCTGTTTTTT; CDR3 protein: CASSDGAAGGPYTGELFF
D gene: NA; clone size: NA; CDR3 length: 13; V gene: TRBV11-1; J gene: TRBJ2-7; CDR3 DNA: TGTGCCAGCAGCTTAGGGACAGCCTACGAGCAGTACTTC; CDR3 protein: CASSLGTAYEQYF
D gene: TRBD2; clone size: NA; CDR3 length: 15; V gene: TRBV19; J gene: TRBJ2-7; CDR3 DNA: TGTGCCAGTACGACGCACCGCGGGGGGTCCTACGAGCAGTACTTC; CDR3 protein: CASTTHRGGSYEQYF
D gene: NA; clone size: NA; CDR3 length: 13; V gene: TRBV27; J gene: TRBJ1-5; CDR3 DNA: TGTGCCAGCAGTCCCGGGGGGAATCAGCCCCAGCATTTT; CDR3 protein: CASSPGGNQPQHF
D gene: NA; clone size: once; CDR3 length: 13; V gene: TRBV27; J gene: TRBJ1-1; CDR3 DNA: TGTGCCAGCAGTTACGGTCTGAACACTGAAGCTTTCTTT; CDR3 protein: CASSYGLNTEAFF
D gene: NA; clone size: NA; CDR3 length: 14; V gene: TRBV29-1; J gene: TRBJ2-1; CDR3 DNA: TGCAGCGTCCACCACCCATCGGGGGACCCCGGGCAGTTCTTC; CDR3 protein: CSVHHPSGDPGQFF
D gene: NA; clone size: NA; CDR3 length: 14; V gene: TRBV19; J gene: TRBJ1-5; CDR3 DNA: TGTGCCAGTAGTACCACCGGGAGGGGACAGCCCCAGCATTTT; CDR3 protein: CASSTTGRGQPQHF
D gene: NA; clone size: NA; CDR3 length: 14; V gene: TRBV4-3; J gene: TRBJ2-7; CDR3 DNA: TGCGCCAGCAGCCAAGGGCTGCAATCCTACGAGCAGTACTTC; CDR3 protein: CASSQGLQSYEQYF
D gene: NA; clone size: NA; CDR3 length: 15; V gene: TRBV5-4; J gene: TRBJ1-1; CDR3 DNA: TGTGCCAGCAGCTTGGGCCCAGGGAGGAACACTGAAGCTTTCTTT; CDR3 protein: CASSLGPGRNTEAFF
D gene: NA; clone size: NA; CDR3 length: 15; V gene: TRBV6-6; J gene: TRBJ1-1; CDR3 DNA: TGTGCCAGCATTAACGGGGGGGCAGGGAACACTGAAGCTTTCTTT; CDR3 protein: CASINGGAGNTEAFF
D gene: TRBD1; clone size: once; CDR3 length: 17; V gene: TRBV5-1; J gene: TRBJ1-4; CDR3 DNA: TGCGCCAGCAGCTTGGTGGGCAGGACAGGGAGATACGAAAAACTGTTTTTT; CDR3 protein: CASSLVGRTGRYEKLFF
D gene: NA; clone size: NA; CDR3 length: 12; V gene: TRBV2; J gene: TRBJ2-1; CDR3 DNA: TGTGCCAGCAGTGTGTGGACCACCCCTCTGTTCTTC; CDR3 protein: CASSVWTTPLFF
D gene: TRBD2; clone size: NA; CDR3 length: 15; V gene: TRBV7-9; J gene: TRBJ2-7; CDR3 DNA: TGTGCCAGCAGCTTATCCGCTAGCGGGCCCTACGAGCAGTACTTC; CDR3 protein: CASSLSASGPYEQYF
D gene: NA; clone size: NA; CDR3 length: 17; V gene: TRBV4-1; J gene: TRBJ1-3; CDR3 DNA: TGCGCCAGCAGCCAAGCGAGGGGGAGAAACTCTGGAAACACCATATATTTT; CDR3 protein: CASSQARGRNSGNTIYF
D gene: TRBD1; clone size: NA; CDR3 length: 18; V gene: TRBV4-2; J gene: TRBJ2-6; CDR3 DNA: TGTGCCAGCAGCTCACGACAGGGCTCACTCTCTGGGGCCAACGTCCTGACTTTC; CDR3 protein: CASSSRQGSLSGANVLTF
D gene: TRBD2; clone size: NA; CDR3 length: 19; V gene: TRBV7-6; J gene: TRBJ2-1; CDR3 DNA: TGTGCCAGCAGCTTAACTAGCGGGACGCCACCGAGCTCCTACAATGAGCAGTTCTTC; CDR3 protein: CASSLTSGTPPSSYNEQFF
D gene: NA; clone size: NA; CDR3 length: 13; V gene: TRBV5-4; J gene: TRBJ2-5; CDR3 DNA: TGTGCCAGCAGCTTGGGCCAGGAAGAGACCCAGTACTTC; CDR3 protein: CASSLGQEETQYF
D gene: NA; clone size: NA; CDR3 length: 12; V gene: TRBV2; J gene: TRBJ2-5; CDR3 DNA: TGTGCCAGCAGCCAGGGGTTCGAGACCCAGTACTTC; CDR3 protein: CASSQGFETQYF
D gene: TRBD2; clone size: once; CDR3 length: 15; V gene: TRBV2; J gene: TRBJ2-5; CDR3 DNA: TGTGCCAGCAGAGGACTAGCGGGACACCAAGAGACCCAGTACTTC; CDR3 protein: CASRGLAGHQETQYF
D gene: NA; clone size: NA; CDR3 length: 11; V gene: TRBV27; J gene: TRBJ2-7; CDR3 DNA: TGTGCCAGCAGTGGCGGATACGAGCAGTACTTC; CDR3 protein: CASSGGYEQYF